The 7 T cell receptor beta chains in this list originate from one sample, sequenced in a study of blood T cell repertoires in COVID-19. Clones were read by immunoSEQ multiplex PCR, and TCRdb kept only the in-frame ones, dropping some. The table records 130,000 or so clones, 85% to 90% of them present only once. Sequenced material: peripheral blood. These receptors were taken from a man aged 65-85 years with active or convalescent COVID-19.

This chain connects TRBV28 to TRBJ1-4; a possible D gene is TRBD1 (5 bases). Trimming left V 4 bases short and J 0 bases short, with 12 bases between. This CDR3 contains 16 residues. In germline, CDR1 is MDHEN, CDR2 SYDVKM. The chain's CDR3 is CASSSTTGATNEKLFF. CDR3 nucleotide sequence: TGTGCCAGCAGTTCAACCACAGGTGCAACTAATGAAAAACTGTTTTTT.

The CDR3 coding sequence is TGCGCCAGCAGCTTGGTAACAATTAGCGGGAGGGGCCAAGAGACCCAGTACTTC. It yields the protein CASSLVTISGRGQETQYF. This sequence joins TRBV5-1 and TRBJ2-5; TRBD2 aligns across 11 bases. This CDR3 comprises 18 residues. CDR1 and CDR2 (germline): SGHRS, YFSETQ. V lost 0 bases and J lost 1; bases outside the gene matches: 8. Variable domain in full (rest from reference TRBV5-1 and TRBJ2-5): KAGVTQTPRYLIKTRGQQVTLSCSPISGHRSVSWYQQTPGQGLQFLFEYFSETQRNKGNFPGRFSGRQFSNSRSEMNVSTLELGDSALYLCASSLVTISGRGQETQYFGPGTRLLVL.

The genes are TRBV6-5 and TRBJ1-2; D not resolved. The CDR3 totals 13 residues. Germline-derived CDR1 and CDR2 are MNHEY and SVGAGI. Trimming removed 2 bases from V and 5 bases from J, with 9 bases in between. The CDR3 is CASSYGGGYGYTF. The CDR3 nucleotides are TGTGCCAGCAGTTACGGTGGAGGGTATGGCTACACCTTC.

This chain uses TRBV6-5 with TRBJ2-1, with 12 bases matching TRBD2. Germline trimming cut 5 bases from V and 8 bases from J; bases unmatched to any gene: 7. The CDR3 runs to 15 residues. Germline CDR1 and CDR2: MNHEY and SVGAGI. The CDR3 nucleotides are TGTGCCAGCAGTCAGACTAGCGGGAGCCCTCATGAGCAGTTCTTC. Encoded protein: CASSQTSGSPHEQFF.

The rearrangement uses TRBV11-2 and TRBJ2-7, with TRBD2 identical over 11 bases. Unmatched junction bases numbered 9, after V lost 8 bases and J lost 3 bases. Germline CDR1 reads SGHAT; CDR2 reads FQNNGV. The CDR3 consists of 15 residues. In nucleotides, the CDR3 is TGTGCCAGCTGTCTAGCGGGAGGAGGGAGCTACGAGCAGTACTTC. It encodes CASCLAGGGSYEQYF.

The chain uses TRBV27 and TRBJ2-1, with 8 bases aligning to TRBD2. CDR1 is MNHEY, CDR2 SMNVEV, per germline (reference sequence). Trimming removed 6 bases from V and 5 bases from J; junction bases left unmatched: 9. The CDR3 runs 15 residues. The CDR3 coding sequence is TGTGCCAGCAGCCGGCTGGCTAGCGGGCACAATGAGCAGTTCTTC. Translating it yields CASSRLASGHNEQFF.

This chain connects TRBV5-1 to TRBJ2-7; the match to TRBD2 covers 9 bases. V trimming: 2 bases; J trimming: 6 bases; junction bases outside the gene matches: 9. CDR1 and CDR2 from the germline V gene are SGHRS and YFSETQ. This CDR3 comprises 15 residues. CDR3 protein: CASSFSLAGVPEQYF. CDR3 nucleotide sequence: TGCGCCAGCAGCTTCTCCTTAGCGGGAGTTCCCGAGCAGTACTTC.